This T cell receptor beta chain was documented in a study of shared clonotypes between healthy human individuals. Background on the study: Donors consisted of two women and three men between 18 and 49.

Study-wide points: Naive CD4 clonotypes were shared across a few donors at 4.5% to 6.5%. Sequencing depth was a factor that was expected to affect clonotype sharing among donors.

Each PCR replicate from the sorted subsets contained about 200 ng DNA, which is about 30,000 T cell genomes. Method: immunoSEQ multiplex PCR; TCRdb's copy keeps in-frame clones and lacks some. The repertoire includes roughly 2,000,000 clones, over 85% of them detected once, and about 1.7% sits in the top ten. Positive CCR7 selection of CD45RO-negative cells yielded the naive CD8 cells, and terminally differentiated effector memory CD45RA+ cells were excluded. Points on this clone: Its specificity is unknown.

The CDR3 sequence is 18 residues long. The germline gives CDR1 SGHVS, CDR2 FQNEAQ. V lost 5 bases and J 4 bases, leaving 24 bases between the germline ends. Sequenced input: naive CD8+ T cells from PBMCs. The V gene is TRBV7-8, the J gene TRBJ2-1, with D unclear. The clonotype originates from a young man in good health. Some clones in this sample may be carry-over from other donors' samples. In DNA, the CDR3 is TGTGCCAGCAGCCGTCTGAGAGCTGGTGGAATAAATTACAATGAGCAGTTCTTC. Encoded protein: CASSRLRAGGINYNEQFF.